The present TCR beta chain was sequenced within a study of graft-versus-host responses after intestinal transplantation. Sequencing was performed with immunoSEQ multiplex PCR; in TCRdb, only in-frame clones are kept and a portion is missing. The data contain some 25,000 clones, 90% to 95% of them singletons. With respect to this clone: Antigen: not known.

Regarding the study as a whole: Some patients had graft-donor T cell macrochimerism, and their allografts showed high graft-versus-host to host-versus-graft clonal ratios. Present in recipient marrow, GvH clones included some that appeared first in ileum or blood.

V trimming: 4 bases; J trimming: 7 bases; junction bases outside the gene matches: 9. This CDR3 has 15 amino acids. Germline V lookup: CDR1 SGHTA, CDR2 FQGTGA. V gene TRBV7-3 combines with J gene TRBJ2-1; TRBD2 matches 8 bases. The material sequenced was PBMCs, taken almost 40 days after intestinal transplant. The sequence came from a human patient who received an intestinal transplant, so some T cells may come from the graft donor. The CDR3, as DNA: TGTGCCAGCAGCTCCTCGGGAGGGCCGAGGAATGAGCAGTTCTTC. Residues: CASSSSGGPRNEQFF.